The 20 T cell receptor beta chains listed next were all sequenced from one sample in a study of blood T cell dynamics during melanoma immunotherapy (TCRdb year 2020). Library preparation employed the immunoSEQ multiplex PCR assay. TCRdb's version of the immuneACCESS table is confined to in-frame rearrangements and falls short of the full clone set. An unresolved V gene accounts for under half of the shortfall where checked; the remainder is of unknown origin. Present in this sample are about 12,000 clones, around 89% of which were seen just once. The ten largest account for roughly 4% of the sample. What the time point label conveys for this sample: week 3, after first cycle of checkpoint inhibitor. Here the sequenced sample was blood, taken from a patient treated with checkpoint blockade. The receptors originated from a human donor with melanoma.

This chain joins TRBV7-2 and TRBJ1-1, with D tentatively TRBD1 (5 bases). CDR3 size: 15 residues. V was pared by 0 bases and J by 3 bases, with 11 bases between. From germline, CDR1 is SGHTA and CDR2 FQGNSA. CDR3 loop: CASSLAQGRYTEAFF. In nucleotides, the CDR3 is TGTGCCAGCAGCTTAGCGCAGGGCAGGTACACTGAAGCTTTCTTT.

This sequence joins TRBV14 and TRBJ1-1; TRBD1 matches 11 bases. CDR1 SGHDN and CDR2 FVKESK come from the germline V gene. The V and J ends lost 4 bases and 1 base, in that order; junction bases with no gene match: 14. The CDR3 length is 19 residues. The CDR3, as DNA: TGTGCCAGCAGCCCCCTTCCGGGACAGGGGGAGGGACCGAACACTGAAGCTTTCTTT. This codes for CASSPLPGQGEGPNTEAFF.

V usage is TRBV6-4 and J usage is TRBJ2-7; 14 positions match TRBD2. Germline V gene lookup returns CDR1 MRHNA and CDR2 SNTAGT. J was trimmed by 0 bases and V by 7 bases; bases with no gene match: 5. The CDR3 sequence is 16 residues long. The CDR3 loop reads CASTGTSGRSSYEQYF. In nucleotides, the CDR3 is TGTGCCAGCACCGGGACTAGCGGGAGAAGCTCCTACGAGCAGTACTTC.

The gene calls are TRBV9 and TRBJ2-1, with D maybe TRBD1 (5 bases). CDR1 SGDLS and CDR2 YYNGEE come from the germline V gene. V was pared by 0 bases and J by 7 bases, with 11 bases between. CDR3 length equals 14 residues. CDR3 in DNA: TGTGCCAGCAGCGTAGAACAGGTTAGAAATGAGCAGTTCTTC. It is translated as CASSVEQVRNEQFF.

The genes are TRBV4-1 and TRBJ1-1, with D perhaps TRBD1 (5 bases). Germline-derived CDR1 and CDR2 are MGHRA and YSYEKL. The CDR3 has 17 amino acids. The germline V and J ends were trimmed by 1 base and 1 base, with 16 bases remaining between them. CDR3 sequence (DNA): TGCGCCAGCAGCCAAGGCTACTTGACAGACTCGAACACTGAAGCTTTCTTT. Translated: CASSQGYLTDSNTEAFF.

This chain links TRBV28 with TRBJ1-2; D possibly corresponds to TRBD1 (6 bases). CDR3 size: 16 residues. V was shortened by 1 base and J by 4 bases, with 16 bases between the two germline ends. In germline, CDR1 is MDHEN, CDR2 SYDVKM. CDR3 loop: CASSLSGGLIRYGYTF. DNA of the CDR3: TGTGCCAGCAGTTTATCTGGGGGCCTAATCCGCTATGGCTACACCTTC.

DNA of the CDR3: TGTGCCAGCAGCTACCAGCCGTGGCAAGCGGGGGCCAACGTCCTGACTTTC. This sequence encodes CASSYQPWQAGANVLTF. The chain recombines TRBV5-5 with TRBJ2-6; D is unclear. V was shortened by 3 bases and J by 4 bases, with 17 bases between the two germline ends. From germline, CDR1 is SGHKS and CDR2 YYEKEE (reference sequence). CDR3 length equals 17 residues.

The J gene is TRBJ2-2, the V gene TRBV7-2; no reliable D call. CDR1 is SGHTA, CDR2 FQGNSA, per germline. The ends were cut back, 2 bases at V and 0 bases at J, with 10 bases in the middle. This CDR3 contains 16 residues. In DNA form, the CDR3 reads TGTGCCAGCAGCTTAAACACAGACGCGAACACCGGGGAGCTGTTTTTT. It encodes CASSLNTDANTGELFF.

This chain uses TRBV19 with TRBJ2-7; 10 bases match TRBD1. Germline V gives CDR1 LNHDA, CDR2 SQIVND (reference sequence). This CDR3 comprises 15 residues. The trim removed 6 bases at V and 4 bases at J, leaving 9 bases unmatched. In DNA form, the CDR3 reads TGTGCCAGTAGGCAACCGGGACAGGGGTGGTACGAGCAGTACTTC. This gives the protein CASRQPGQGWYEQYF.

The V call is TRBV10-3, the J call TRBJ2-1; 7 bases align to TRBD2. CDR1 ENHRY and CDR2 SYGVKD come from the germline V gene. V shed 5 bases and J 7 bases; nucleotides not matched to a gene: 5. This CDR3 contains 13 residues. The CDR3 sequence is CAISWRETNEQFF. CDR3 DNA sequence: TGTGCCATCAGTTGGCGGGAGACTAATGAGCAGTTCTTC.

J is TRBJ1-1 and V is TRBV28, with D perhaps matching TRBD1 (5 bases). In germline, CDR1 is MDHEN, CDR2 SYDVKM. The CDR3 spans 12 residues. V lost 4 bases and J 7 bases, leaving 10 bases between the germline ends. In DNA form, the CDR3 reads TGTGCCAGCAGTTCAGGGTATAGTGAAGCTTTCTTT. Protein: CASSSGYSEAFF.

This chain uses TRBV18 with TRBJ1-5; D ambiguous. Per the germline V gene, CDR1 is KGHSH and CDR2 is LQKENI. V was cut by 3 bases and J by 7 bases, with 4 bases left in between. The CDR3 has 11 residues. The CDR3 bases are TGTGCCAGCTCACCTAAACAGCCCCAGCATTTT. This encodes CASSPKQPQHF.

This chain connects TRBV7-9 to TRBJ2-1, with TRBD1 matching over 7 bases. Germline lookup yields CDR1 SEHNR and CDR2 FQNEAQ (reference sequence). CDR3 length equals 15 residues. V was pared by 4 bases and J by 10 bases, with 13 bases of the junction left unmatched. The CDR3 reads CASSYPRIGGGEQFF. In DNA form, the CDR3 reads TGTGCCAGCAGCTACCCCCGAATAGGGGGCGGGGAGCAGTTCTTC.

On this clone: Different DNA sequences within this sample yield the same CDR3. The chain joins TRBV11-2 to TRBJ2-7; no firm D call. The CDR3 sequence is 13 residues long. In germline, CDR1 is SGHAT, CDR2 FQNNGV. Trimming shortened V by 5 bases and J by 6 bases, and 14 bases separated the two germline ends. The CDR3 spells CASSTSRLREQYF. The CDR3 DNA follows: TGTGCCAGCAGCACTTCTCGCTTACGCGAGCAGTACTTC.

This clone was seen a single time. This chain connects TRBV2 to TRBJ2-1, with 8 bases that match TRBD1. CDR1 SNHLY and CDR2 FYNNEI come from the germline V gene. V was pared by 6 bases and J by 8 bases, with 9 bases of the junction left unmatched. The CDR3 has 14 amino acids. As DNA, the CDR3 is TGTGCCAGCAGGGCCGGACAGGGATGGGATGAGCAGTTCTTC. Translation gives CASRAGQGWDEQFF.

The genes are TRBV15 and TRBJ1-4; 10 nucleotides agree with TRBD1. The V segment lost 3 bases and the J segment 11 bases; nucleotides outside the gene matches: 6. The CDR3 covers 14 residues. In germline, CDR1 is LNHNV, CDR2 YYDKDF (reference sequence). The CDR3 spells CATSSGGTGEKLFF. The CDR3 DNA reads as TGTGCCACCAGCAGCGGAGGGACAGGGGAGAAACTGTTTTTT. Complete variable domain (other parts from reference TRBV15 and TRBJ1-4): DAMVIQNPRYQVTQFGKPVTLSCSQTLNHNVMYWYQQKSSQAPKLLFHYYDKDFNNEADTPDNFQSRRPNTSFCFLDIRSPGLGDTAMYLCATSSGGTGEKLFFGSGTQLSVL.

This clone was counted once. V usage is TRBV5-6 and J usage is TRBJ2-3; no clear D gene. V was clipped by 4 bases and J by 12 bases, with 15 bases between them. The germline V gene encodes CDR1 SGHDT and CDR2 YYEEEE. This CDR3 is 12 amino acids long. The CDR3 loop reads CASSELNSRQYF. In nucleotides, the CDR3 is TGTGCCAGCAGCGAGCTTAATTCGAGACAGTATTTT.

The CDR3 loop reads CASSLAGANTDTQYF. The CDR3 DNA reads TGTGCCAGCAGCTTAGCGGGGGCTAACACAGATACGCAGTATTTT. The V and J genes are TRBV11-3 and TRBJ2-3; tentatively, D is TRBD1 or TRBD2 (6 bases each). Germline V gene lookup returns CDR1 SGHNT and CDR2 YENEEA. The CDR3 sequence is 15 residues long. Trimming left V 1 base short and J 2 bases short, with 10 bases between.

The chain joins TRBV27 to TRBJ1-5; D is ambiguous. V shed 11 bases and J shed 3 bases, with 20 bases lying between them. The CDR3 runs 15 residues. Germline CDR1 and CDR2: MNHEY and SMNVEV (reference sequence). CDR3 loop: CASYSEGGFNQPQHF. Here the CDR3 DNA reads TGTGCCTCTTATAGCGAGGGAGGCTTCAATCAGCCCCAGCATTTT.

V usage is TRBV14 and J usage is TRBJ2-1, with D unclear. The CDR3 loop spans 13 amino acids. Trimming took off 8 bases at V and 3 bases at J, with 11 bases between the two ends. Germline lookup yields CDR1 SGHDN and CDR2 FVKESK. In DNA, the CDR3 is TGTGCCAGCGGGCTAGTTGGCTACAATGAGCAGTTCTTC. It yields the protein CASGLVGYNEQFF.